This T cell receptor (beta chain) was identified in a study of blood T cell repertoires in COVID-19. Seattle cases were enrolled at active infection and followed longitudinally. V was clipped by 7 bases and J by 3 bases, with 15 bases between them. The CDR3 is 14 amino acids. The V gene's germline CDR1 is MNHEY and CDR2 SVGAGI. Measured with immunoSEQ multiplex PCR; TCRdb has only the in-frame clones, and not every one. The data hold almost 250,000 clones, with about 82% observed a single time. This clonotype originated in a woman at least 80 years old with COVID-19, enrolled during active disease. Material: peripheral blood. The chain employs TRBV6-5 and TRBJ1-1, with D unresolved. This chain's CDR3 is CASTVAGPDTEAFF. In DNA form, the CDR3 reads TGTGCCAGCACAGTCGCGGGCCCGGACACTGAAGCTTTCTTT.